A single sample gave rise to the 2 T cell receptor beta chains below, sequenced in a study of blood T cell repertoires in COVID-19. Data came from immunoSEQ multiplex PCR; TCRdb stores just in-frame clones and leaves some out. The sample contains approximately 50,000 clones, roughly 84% of which appear only once. The material sequenced was peripheral blood. These receptors originate from a man between 65 and 85 years old with active COVID-19.

The rearrangement links TRBV7-9 to TRBJ2-5; D not resolved. Trimming took 4 bases from V and 2 from J, leaving 14 bases between them. Germline lookup yields CDR1 SEHNR and CDR2 FQNEAQ (reference sequence). The CDR3 totals 15 residues. The CDR3 is CASSSGSAAQETQYF. The DNA of the CDR3 is TGTGCCAGCAGCTCTGGGTCGGCGGCACAAGAGACCCAGTACTTC.

This clone was counted a few times. Other DNA variants within this sample encode the same CDR3. CDR3 coding DNA: TGTGCCAGCAGCCGAGCGGGAGCTAGCACAGATACGCAGTATTTT. Protein sequence: CASSRAGASTDTQYF. J is TRBJ2-3 and V is TRBV7-8; 8 nucleotides agree with TRBD2. The V segment lost 5 bases and the J segment 0 bases; nucleotides outside the gene matches: 4. Per germline, CDR1 SGHVS and CDR2 FQNEAQ. CDR3 length equals 15 residues.